The T cell receptor beta chain described here comes from a study of shared clonotypes between healthy human individuals. This CDR3 is built from 14 residues. The germline V gene encodes CDR1 SEHNR and CDR2 FQNEAQ (reference sequence). Germline trimming cut 5 bases from V and 6 bases from J; bases unmatched to any gene: 9. Libraries were prepared by immunoSEQ multiplex PCR; TCRdb keeps only in-frame clonotypes and omits some of them. The repertoire holds about 1 million clones, roughly 80% seen once, with approximately 1.3% in the top ten. The specimen was memory CD4+ T cells sorted from blood. As for subset: CD45RA-negative fraction. The sequence was obtained from a man younger than 30 in good health. The genes are TRBV7-9 and TRBJ1-2; 7 nucleotides match TRBD1. The CDR3 region has the DNA TGTGCCAGCAGCCTAAGACAGGGCTCGGATGGCTACACCTTC. Protein: CASSLRQGSDGYTF.